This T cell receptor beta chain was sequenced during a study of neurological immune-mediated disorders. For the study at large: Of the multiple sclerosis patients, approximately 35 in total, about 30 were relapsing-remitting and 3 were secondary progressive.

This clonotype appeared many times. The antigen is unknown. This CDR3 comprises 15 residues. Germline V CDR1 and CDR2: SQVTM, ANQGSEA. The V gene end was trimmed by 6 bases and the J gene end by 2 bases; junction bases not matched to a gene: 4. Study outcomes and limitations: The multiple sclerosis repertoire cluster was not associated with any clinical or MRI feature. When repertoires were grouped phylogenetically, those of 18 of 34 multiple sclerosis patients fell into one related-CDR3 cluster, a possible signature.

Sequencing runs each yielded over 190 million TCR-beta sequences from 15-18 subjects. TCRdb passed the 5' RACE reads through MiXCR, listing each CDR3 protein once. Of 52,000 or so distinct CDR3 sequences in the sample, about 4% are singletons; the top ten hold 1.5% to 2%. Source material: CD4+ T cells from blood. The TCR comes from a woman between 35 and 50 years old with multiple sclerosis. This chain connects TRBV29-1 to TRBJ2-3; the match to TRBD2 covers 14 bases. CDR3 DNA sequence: TGCAGCGTAGGGACTAGCGGGGGTTACACAGATACGCAGTATTTT. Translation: CSVGTSGGYTDTQYF.